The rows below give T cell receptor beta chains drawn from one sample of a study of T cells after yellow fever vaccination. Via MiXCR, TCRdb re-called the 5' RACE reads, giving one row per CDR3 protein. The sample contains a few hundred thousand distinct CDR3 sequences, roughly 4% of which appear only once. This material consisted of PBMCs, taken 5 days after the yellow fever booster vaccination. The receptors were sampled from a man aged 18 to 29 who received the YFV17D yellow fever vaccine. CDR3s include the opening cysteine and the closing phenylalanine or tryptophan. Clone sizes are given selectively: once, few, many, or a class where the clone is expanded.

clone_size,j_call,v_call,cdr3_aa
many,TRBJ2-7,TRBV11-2,CASSLQGHEQYF
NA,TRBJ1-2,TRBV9,CASSVQPTGTGGEGYTF
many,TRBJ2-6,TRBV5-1,CASSSRGSAMFGANVLTF
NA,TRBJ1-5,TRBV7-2,CASSLADTGYQPQHF
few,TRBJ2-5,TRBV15,CATSRSLGETQYF
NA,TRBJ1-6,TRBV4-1,CASSPPTGSSPLHF
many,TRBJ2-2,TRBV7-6,CASSLAVPAANTGELFF
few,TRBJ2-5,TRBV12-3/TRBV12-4,CASSSLTEDETQYF
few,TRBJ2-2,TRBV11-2,CASSGRANTGELFF
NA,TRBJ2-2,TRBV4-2,CASSQGSGLLNTGELFF
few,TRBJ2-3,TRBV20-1,CSVFKAGAADTQYF